Here is one T cell receptor beta chain with its context. Its cognate antigen is unknown. This sample was taken from a study of T cell responses to AZD1222 COVID-19 vaccine. General study findings and limits: Reportedly, nearly half of unique spike TCRs recognized epitopes outside B.1.351/B.1.1.7 mutations. Baseline serology detected seropositivity in only six AZD1222 recipients. In all cases, repertoires were sampled only after the peak T cell response. Spike-specific TCR breadth and depth went up after people got two AZD1222 doses.

The table came from immunoSEQ multiplex PCR; TCRdb's copy has only in-frame clones and leaves some out. The sample holds about 200,000 clones, about 90% seen once. Germline loops: CDR1 MNHEY, CDR2 SVGAGI. Trimming pared 11 bases from V and 4 bases from J, leaving 14 bases between. CDR3 length equals 13 residues. The sample was peripheral blood, taken on day 0 of AZD1222 vaccination. The TCR was taken from an adult in good health. This chain connects TRBV6-5 to TRBJ1-4; D gene ambiguous. CDR3 amino acids: CAARQVLNEKLFF. As DNA, the CDR3 is TGTGCCGCGAGGCAGGTTCTTAATGAAAAACTGTTTTTT.